The 27 T cell receptor beta chains given below trace back to one sample, sequenced in a study of Tregs in tolerant kidney transplant recipients. Repertoires were generated with immunoSEQ multiplex PCR, while TCRdb's copy carries only in-frame clones and drops some. Here the sample table reports about 48,000 clones. Sequenced material: CD4+ T cells from blood, taken before the transplant. These receptors were taken from a human donor who received a combined kidney and bone marrow transplant.

With respect to this clone: Read sequence stops 3 residues before the CDR3 end, and the germline J gene provides the missing end. The chain combines TRBV14 with TRBJ2-3; possible D gene TRBD2, 6 bases. Germline V lookup: CDR1 SGHDN, CDR2 FVKESK. The CDR3 has 13 residues. The V end lost 1 base, the J end lost 4 bases, and 6 bases lay between the germline ends. The CDR3 is CASSQAGADTQYF. The sequenced part of the CDR3 DNA is TGTGCCAGCAGCCAAGCGGGGGCAGATACG.

As regards this clone: The read ends 3 residues before the CDR3 terminus; that terminus is restored from the germline J gene. V usage is TRBV5-1 and J usage is TRBJ1-1; D is perhaps TRBD1 (5 bases). The CDR3 spans 16 residues. V was shortened by 0 bases and J by 4 bases, with 16 bases between the two germline ends. Looked up from germline, CDR1 is SGHRS and CDR2 is YFSETQ. The sequenced part of the CDR3 DNA is TGCGCCAGCAGCTTGGCCCCGGGCTCAAGGGGCACTGAA. Translation gives CASSLAPGSRGTE. The full CDR3 sequence reads CASSLAPGSRGTEAFF.

As regards this clone: The CDR3 end lies 3 residues beyond the end of the read and is filled in from the germline J gene. The rearrangement joins TRBV19 to TRBJ1-5; 8 bases match TRBD1. Trimming cost V 5 bases and J 4 bases; bases outside gene matches: 7. Per germline, CDR1 LNHDA and CDR2 SQIVND (reference sequence). The CDR3 runs 15 residues. The CDR3 sequence is CASSQRTGQNQPQHF. The CDR3 bases that were read are TGTGCCAGTAGTCAAAGGACAGGGCAGAATCAGCCC.

Regarding this clone: Coverage ceases 3 residues before the CDR3 finishes, and the germline J gene fills in the end. The chain combines TRBV19 with TRBJ2-6; weak D call: TRBD1 (5 bases). The germline V gene has CDR1 LNHDA and CDR2 SQIVND (reference sequence). V was shortened by 3 bases and J by 2 bases, with 11 bases between the two germline ends. The CDR3 covers 16 residues. The covered CDR3 bases are TGTGCCAGTAGTATCCGGACGACAGCTGGGGCCAACGTC. Translation: CASSIRTTAGANV. The whole CDR3 is CASSIRTTAGANVLTF.

Comment on this clone: The CDR3 extends 3 residues past the end of the read, so its final part is completed from the germline J gene. The chain links TRBV20-1 to TRBJ2-3, with 11 nucleotides matching TRBD2. V lost 2 bases and J lost 8; bases outside the gene matches: 3. The CDR3 sequence is 13 residues long. Germline values: CDR1 DFQATT, CDR2 SNEGSKA (reference sequence). Here the CDR3 reads CSARLAGGSTQYF. The covered CDR3 bases are TGCAGTGCTAGACTAGCGGGAGGCAGTACG.

As for this clone: The CDR3 end falls 3 residues outside the read, so it is completed with the germline J gene. The chain recombines TRBV20-1 with TRBJ2-3; 7 nucleotides line up with TRBD2. V shed 4 bases, J shed 7 bases, and the junction held 14 bases outside the gene matches. Per germline, CDR1 DFQATT and CDR2 SNEGSKA (reference sequence). This CDR3 contains 15 residues. The CDR3 protein is CSAKPSVAGGYTQYF. Incomplete CDR3 DNA: TGCAGTGCTAAACCCTCGGTAGCGGGTGGTTATACG.

Worth noting for this clone: Coverage ceases 3 residues before the CDR3 finishes, and the germline J gene fills in the end. The V call is TRBV10-3, the J call TRBJ1-2; perhaps TRBD1 as D (5 bases). The V gene's germline CDR1 is ENHRY and CDR2 SYGVKD. Trimming removed 3 bases from V and 4 bases from J, with 15 bases in between. CDR3 length: 15 residues. The CDR3 bases that were read are TGTGCCATCAGTGAAGGGGCCCAGAGGGCCTATGGC. This encodes CAISEGAQRAYG. The CDR3 in its entirety is CAISEGAQRAYGYTF.

A remark on this clone: The CDR3 end lies 3 residues beyond the end of the read and is filled in from the germline J gene. This chain connects TRBV18 to TRBJ1-4; maybe TRBD1 (5 bases). V lost 1 base to trimming and J lost 6 bases, with 15 bases between them. This CDR3 contains 16 residues. From germline, CDR1 is KGHSH and CDR2 LQKENI. CDR3 DNA (partial): TGTGCCAGCTCACCACGTGGGGGGACCGGTGATGAAAAA. The encoded protein is CASSPRGGTGDEK. In full, the CDR3 is CASSPRGGTGDEKLFF.

The CDR3 DNA, read in part, is TGTGCCAGCTCACCAGAAGACAGGGTCAACTATGGC. It is translated as CASSPEDRVNYG. The CDR3 reads in full as CASSPEDRVNYGYTF. This chain joins TRBV18 and TRBJ1-2; TRBD1 agrees at 7 bases. The read finishes 3 residues shy of the CDR3 end, and the germline J gene is used to complete it. This CDR3 contains 15 residues. V gave up 2 bases and J gave up 2 bases; unmatched junction bases: 5. Germline-derived CDR1 and CDR2 are KGHSH and LQKENI.

Note on this clone: The read ends 3 residues before the CDR3 terminus; that terminus is restored from the germline J gene. This chain connects TRBV19 to TRBJ2-7; TRBD1 matches at 7 bases. This CDR3 region has 14 residues. The J segment lost 4 bases and the V segment lost 2 bases, leaving 5 bases of the junction unmatched. Germline assignment: CDR1 LNHDA and CDR2 SQIVND (reference sequence). The CDR3: CASSITGERYEQYF. The sequenced CDR3 bases are TGTGCCAGTAGTATAACAGGGGAAAGGTACGAG. Variable domain in full (rest from reference TRBV19 and TRBJ2-7): DGGITQSPKYLFRKEGQNVTLSCEQNLNHDAMYWYRQDPGQGLRLIYYSQIVNDFQKGDIAEGYSVSREKKESFPLTVTSAQKNPTAFYLCASSITGERYEQYFGPGTRLTVT.

Comments on this clone: Sequencing ends 3 residues short of the CDR3 end; the germline J gene provides the rest. The chain recombines TRBV10-3 with TRBJ1-5; D is uncertain. The CDR3 runs 13 residues. Germline CDR1 and CDR2: ENHRY and SYGVKD. V shed 2 bases and J shed 6 bases, with 8 bases lying between them. The CDR3 here is CAISEAAGQPQHF. CDR3 DNA (partial): TGTGCCATCAGTGAGGCAGCGGGTCAGCCC.

For this clone: The read terminates 3 residues before the CDR3 end, so the remaining end is supplied by the germline J gene. This rearrangement joins TRBV19 to TRBJ1-6; 11 positions match TRBD1. With 5 bases clipped from V and 0 bases from J, the junction kept 6 bases outside the gene matches. CDR1 is LNHDA, CDR2 SQIVND, per germline (reference sequence). This CDR3 is built from 18 residues. The CDR3 here is CASSVTGTGGSYNSPLHF. The sequenced part of the CDR3 DNA is TGTGCCAGTAGTGTCACCGGGACAGGGGGCTCCTATAATTCACCC.

Comment on this clone: The CDR3 end falls 3 residues outside the read, so it is completed with the germline J gene. V usage is TRBV11-3 and J usage is TRBJ2-3; D might be TRBD2 (7 bases). Germline-derived CDR1 and CDR2 are SGHNT and YENEEA. Trimming pared 0 bases from V and 5 bases from J, leaving 9 bases between. CDR3 length equals 14 residues. The CDR3 protein is CASSLDGGQDTQYF. CDR3 DNA (partial): TGTGCCAGCAGCTTAGACGGGGGGCAAGATACG.

As for this clone: The CDR3 end falls 3 residues outside the read, so it is completed with the germline J gene. The chain couples TRBV7-2 to TRBJ2-7, with D hard to call. Trimming pared 2 bases from V and 4 bases from J, leaving 9 bases between. The CDR3 loop spans 13 amino acids. Germline CDR1 and CDR2: SGHTA and FQGNSA. The CDR3 loop reads CASSLSADYEQYF. Partial CDR3 DNA: TGTGCCAGCAGCTTAAGCGCCGATTACGAG.

As to this clone: The read gets to within 3 residues of the CDR3 end, and the germline J gene fills in the rest. J is TRBJ1-2 and V is TRBV7-9; D remains unclear. CDR1 SEHNR and CDR2 FQNEAQ come from the germline V gene (reference sequence). This CDR3 comprises 14 residues. Trimming left V 5 bases short and J 2 bases short, with 12 bases between. The part of the CDR3 DNA that was read is TGTGCCAGCAGCCACGATTCTAGCAACTATGGC. As protein: CASSHDSSNYG. In full, the CDR3 reads CASSHDSSNYGYTF. The whole variable domain, filled in from reference TRBV7-9 and TRBJ1-2, reads DTGVSQNPRHKITKRGQNVTFRCDPISEHNRLYWYRQTLGQGPEFLTYFQNEAQLEKSRLLSDRFSAERPKGSFSTLEIQRTEQGDSAMYLCASSHDSSNYGYTFGSGTRLTVV.

For this clone: The read ends 3 residues shy of where the CDR3 ends; the end is completed using the germline J gene. This chain links TRBV19 with TRBJ2-1; 9 bases match TRBD2. Germline CDR1 and CDR2: LNHDA and SQIVND (reference sequence). V shed 2 bases, J shed 6 bases, and the junction held 5 bases outside the gene matches. The CDR3 runs to 15 residues. CDR3 DNA (partial): TGTGCCAGTAGTATATTAGCGGGAGAATTCAATGAG. This translates into CASSILAGEFNE. The whole CDR3 sequence reads CASSILAGEFNEQFF.

Comment on this clone: Sequencing ends 3 residues short of the CDR3 end; the germline J gene provides the rest. The V call is TRBV10-3, the J call TRBJ2-2; 8 bases map to TRBD1. This CDR3 is 15 amino acids long. The V segment lost 6 bases and the J segment 4 bases; nucleotides outside the gene matches: 7. CDR1 ENHRY and CDR2 SYGVKD come from the germline V gene. This chain's CDR3 is CAISPGTGATGELFF. The part of the CDR3 DNA that was read is TGTGCCATCAGCCCTGGGACAGGCGCCACCGGGGAG.

About this clone: The read terminates 3 residues before the CDR3 end, so the remaining end is supplied by the germline J gene. This chain joins TRBV19 and TRBJ2-1, with 11 bases fitting TRBD2. V shed 2 bases, J shed 5 bases, and the junction held 2 bases outside the gene matches. Looked up from germline, CDR1 is LNHDA and CDR2 is SQIVND (reference sequence). The CDR3 has 15 residues. This chain's CDR3 is CASSILAGGDNEQFF. The covered CDR3 bases are TGTGCCAGTAGTATACTAGCGGGAGGTGACAATGAG.

A word on this clone: The read comes to an end 3 residues before the CDR3 does, leaving the germline J gene to fill in the end. V usage is TRBV5-1 and J usage is TRBJ1-4; 12 bases map to TRBD1. The CDR3 is 18 residues long. V gave up 4 bases and J gave up 0 bases; unmatched junction bases: 7. Germline CDR1 reads SGHRS; CDR2 reads YFSETQ. The DNA read from the CDR3 is TGCGCCAGCAGCGTGGGACAGGGGGCGCTTGCAACTAATGAAAAA. It encodes CASSVGQGALATNEK. The whole CDR3 protein reads CASSVGQGALATNEKLFF.

About this clone itself: The read finishes 3 residues shy of the CDR3 end, and the germline J gene is used to complete it. The gene calls are TRBV14 and TRBJ1-6, with D unresolved. The CDR3 covers 12 residues. The V and J ends lost 4 bases and 9 bases respectively, with 7 bases between them. Germline values: CDR1 SGHDN, CDR2 FVKESK. The covered CDR3 bases are TGTGCCAGCAGCCTCGGTAGTTCACCC. This encodes CASSLGSSP. The CDR3, in full, reads CASSLGSSPLHF. The whole variable domain, filled in from reference TRBV14 and TRBJ1-6, reads EAGVTQFPSHSVIEKGQTVTLRCDPISGHDNLYWYRRVMGKEIKFLLHFVKESKQDESGMPNNRFLAERTGGTYSTLKVQPAELEDSGVYFCASSLGSSPLHFGNGTRLTVT.

The CDR3 region is CASSVLQGAKGYTF. CDR3 DNA (partial): TGTGCCAGCAGTGTATTACAGGGGGCGAAGGGC. This chain links TRBV6-1 with TRBJ1-2; 9 bases match TRBD1. The read terminates 3 residues before the CDR3 end, so the remaining end is supplied by the germline J gene. This CDR3 is built from 14 residues. Germline lookup yields CDR1 MNHNS and CDR2 SASEGT.

As for this clone: The read is 3 residues too short to cover the CDR3 end, so that end is filled in from the germline J gene. This rearrangement joins TRBV30 to TRBJ2-3, with TRBD2 matching over 11 bases. V trimming: 1 base; J trimming: 4 bases; junction bases outside the gene matches: 7. The CDR3 runs 16 residues. The V gene's germline CDR1 is GTSNPN and CDR2 SVGIG (reference sequence). Incomplete CDR3 DNA: TGTGCCTGGAGTGGGTTCACTAGCGGGAGAGCAGATACG. Translating gives CAWSGFTSGRADT. The CDR3, in full, reads CAWSGFTSGRADTQYF.

Note on this clone: The DNA ends 3 residues before the CDR3 does, and the rest of the CDR3 is filled in from the germline J gene. The genes are TRBV30 and TRBJ1-1; TRBD1 agrees at 8 bases. The V and J ends lost 0 bases and 4 bases, in that order; junction bases with no gene match: 1. This CDR3 spans 13 amino acids. Per the germline V gene, CDR1 is GTSNPN and CDR2 is SVGIG (reference sequence). Incomplete CDR3 DNA: TGTGCCTGGAGTGTACAGGGGGTCACTGAA. It encodes CAWSVQGVTE. The full CDR3 protein is CAWSVQGVTEAFF.

In the case of this clone: The CDR3 end falls 3 residues outside the read, so it is completed with the germline J gene. The chain employs TRBV5-1 and TRBJ1-1, with D possibly TRBD1 on 6 matching bases. The CDR3 contains 13 residues. Germline CDR1 reads SGHRS; CDR2 reads YFSETQ. Trimming shortened V by 6 bases and J by 7 bases, and 16 bases separated the two germline ends. CDR3 loop: CASIEHIGGEAFF. The CDR3 bases that were read are TGCGCCAGCATCGAACATATAGGGGGTGAA. The full variable domain, with the rest looked up from reference TRBV5-1 and TRBJ1-1, is KAGVTQTPRYLIKTRGQQVTLSCSPISGHRSVSWYQQTPGQGLQFLFEYFSETQRNKGNFPGRFSGRQFSNSRSEMNVSTLELGDSALYLCASIEHIGGEAFFGQGTRLTVV.

As regards this clone: The read falls 3 residues short of the CDR3 end, and the missing part is taken from the germline J gene. This chain uses TRBV2 with TRBJ2-1; D is unresolved. Between the trimmed V and J ends, which lost 3 bases and 6 bases, there was a span of 12 bases. This CDR3 comprises 14 residues. The germline gives CDR1 SNHLY, CDR2 FYNNEI. This chain's CDR3 is CASSEAVSVNEQFF. The part of the CDR3 DNA that was read is TGTGCCAGCAGTGAGGCGGTCTCGGTCAATGAG.

Remarks on this clone: The read terminates 3 residues ahead of where the CDR3 ends, so the germline J gene completes it. The V gene is TRBV18, the J gene TRBJ2-5; 8 positions match TRBD2. There are 13 residues in the CDR3. V was clipped by 3 bases and J by 3 bases; unmatched bases: 0. The germline V gene encodes CDR1 KGHSH and CDR2 LQKENI. CDR3 amino acids: CASSPREEETQYF. The sequenced part of the CDR3 DNA is TGTGCCAGCTCACCGCGGGAGGAAGAGACC.

Concerning this clone itself: Sequencing ends 3 residues short of the CDR3 end; the germline J gene provides the rest. This CDR3 is also generated by other DNA sequences in the sample. V and J are TRBV7-9 and TRBJ1-4, with 8 positions matching TRBD1. Germline CDR1 is SEHNR and CDR2 is FQNEAQ (reference sequence). The ends lost 1 base at V and 7 bases at J; junction bases unmatched: 2. The CDR3 is 14 residues long. The CDR3 is CASSLGQGSEKLFF. The sequenced part of the CDR3 DNA is TGTGCCAGCAGCTTAGGACAGGGGAGTGAAAAA.